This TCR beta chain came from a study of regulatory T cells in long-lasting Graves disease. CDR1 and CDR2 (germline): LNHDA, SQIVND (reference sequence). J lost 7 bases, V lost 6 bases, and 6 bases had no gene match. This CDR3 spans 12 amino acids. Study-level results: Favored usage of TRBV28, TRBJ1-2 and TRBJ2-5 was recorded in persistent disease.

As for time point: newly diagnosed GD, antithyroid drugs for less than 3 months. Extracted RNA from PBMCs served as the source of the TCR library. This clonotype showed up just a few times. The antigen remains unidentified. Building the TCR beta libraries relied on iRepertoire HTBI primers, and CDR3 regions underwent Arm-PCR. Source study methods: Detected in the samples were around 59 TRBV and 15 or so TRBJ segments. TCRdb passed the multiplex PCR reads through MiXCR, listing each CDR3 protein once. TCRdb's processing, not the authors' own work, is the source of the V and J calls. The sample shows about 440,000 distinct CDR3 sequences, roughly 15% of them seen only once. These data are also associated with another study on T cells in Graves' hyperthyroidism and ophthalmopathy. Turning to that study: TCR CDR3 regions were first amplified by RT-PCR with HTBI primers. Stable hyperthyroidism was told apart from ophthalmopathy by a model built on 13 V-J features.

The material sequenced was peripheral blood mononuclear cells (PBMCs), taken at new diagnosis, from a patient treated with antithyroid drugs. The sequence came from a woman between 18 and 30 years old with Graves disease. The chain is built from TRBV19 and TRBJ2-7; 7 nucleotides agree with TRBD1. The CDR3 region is CASSDRAREQYF. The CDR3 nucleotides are TGTGCCAGTAGCGACAGGGCTCGGGAGCAGTACTTC.